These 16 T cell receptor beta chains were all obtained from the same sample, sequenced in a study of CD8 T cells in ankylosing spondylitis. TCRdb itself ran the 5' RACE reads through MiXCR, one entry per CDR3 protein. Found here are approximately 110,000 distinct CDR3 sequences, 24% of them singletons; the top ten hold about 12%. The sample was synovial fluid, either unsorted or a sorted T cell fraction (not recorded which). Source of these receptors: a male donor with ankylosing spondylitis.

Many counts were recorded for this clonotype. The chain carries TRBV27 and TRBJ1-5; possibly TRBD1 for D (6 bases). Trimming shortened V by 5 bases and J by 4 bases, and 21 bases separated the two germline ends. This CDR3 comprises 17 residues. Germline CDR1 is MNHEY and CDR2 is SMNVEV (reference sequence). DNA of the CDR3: TGTGCCAGCAGTACCCAGAGGAGGGGGGGCAAAAATCAGCCCCAGCATTTT. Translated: CASSTQRRGGKNQPQHF.

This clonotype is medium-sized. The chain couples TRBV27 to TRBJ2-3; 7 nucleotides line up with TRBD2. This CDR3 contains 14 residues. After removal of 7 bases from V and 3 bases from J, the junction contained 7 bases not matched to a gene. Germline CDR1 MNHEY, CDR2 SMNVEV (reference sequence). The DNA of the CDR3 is TGTGCCAGCAAAGCGGGGAGAGGGACAGATACGCAGTATTTT. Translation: CASKAGRGTDTQYF.

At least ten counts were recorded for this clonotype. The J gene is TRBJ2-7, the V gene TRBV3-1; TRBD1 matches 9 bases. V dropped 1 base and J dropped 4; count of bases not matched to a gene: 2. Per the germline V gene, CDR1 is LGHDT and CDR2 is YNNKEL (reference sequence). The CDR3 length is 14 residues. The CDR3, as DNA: TGTGCCAGCAGCCAAGGGGGACAGGGATACGAGCAGTACTTC. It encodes CASSQGGQGYEQYF.

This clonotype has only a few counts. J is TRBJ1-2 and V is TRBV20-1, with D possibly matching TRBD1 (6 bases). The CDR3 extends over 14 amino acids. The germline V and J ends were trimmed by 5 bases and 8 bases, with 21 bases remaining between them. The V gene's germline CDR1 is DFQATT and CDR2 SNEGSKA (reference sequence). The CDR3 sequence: CSAPAYRGLVGYTF. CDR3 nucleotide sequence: TGCAGTGCTCCTGCCTATCGGGGGCTCGTCGGCTACACCTTC.

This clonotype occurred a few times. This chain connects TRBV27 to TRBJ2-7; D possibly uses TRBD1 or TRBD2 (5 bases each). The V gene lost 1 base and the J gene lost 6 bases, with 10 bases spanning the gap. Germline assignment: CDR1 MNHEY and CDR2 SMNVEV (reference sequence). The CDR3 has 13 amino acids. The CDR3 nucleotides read TGTGCCAGCAGTTTATTACCAGGGACCGAGCAGTACGTC. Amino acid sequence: CASSLLPGTEQYV.

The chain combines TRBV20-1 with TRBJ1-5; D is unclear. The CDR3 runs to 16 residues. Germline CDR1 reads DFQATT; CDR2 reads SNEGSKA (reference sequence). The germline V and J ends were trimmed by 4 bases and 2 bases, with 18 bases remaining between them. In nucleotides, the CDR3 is TGCAGTGCTATCTGGACCTCCCCCTCGGGCAATCAGCCCCAGCATTTT. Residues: CSAIWTSPSGNQPQHF.

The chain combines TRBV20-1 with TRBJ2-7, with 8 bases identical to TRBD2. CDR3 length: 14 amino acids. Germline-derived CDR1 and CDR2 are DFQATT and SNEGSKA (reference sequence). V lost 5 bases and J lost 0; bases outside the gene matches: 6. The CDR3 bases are TGCAGTGCTCATTTAGCGGGAAGCTCCTACGAGCAGTACTTC. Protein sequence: CSAHLAGSSYEQYF.

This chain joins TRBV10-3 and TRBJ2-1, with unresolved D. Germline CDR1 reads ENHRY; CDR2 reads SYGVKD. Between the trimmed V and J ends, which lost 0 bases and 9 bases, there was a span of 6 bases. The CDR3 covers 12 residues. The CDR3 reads CAISESKGEQFF. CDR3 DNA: TGTGCCATCAGTGAGTCGAAGGGTGAGCAGTTCTTC.

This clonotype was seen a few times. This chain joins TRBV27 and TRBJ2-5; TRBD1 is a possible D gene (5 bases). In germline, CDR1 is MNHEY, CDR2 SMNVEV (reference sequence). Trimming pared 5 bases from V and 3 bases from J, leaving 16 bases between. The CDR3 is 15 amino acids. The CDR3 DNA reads TGTGCCAGCAGTAAGACAGTTCTATCGGAAGAGACCCAGTACTTC. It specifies CASSKTVLSEETQYF.

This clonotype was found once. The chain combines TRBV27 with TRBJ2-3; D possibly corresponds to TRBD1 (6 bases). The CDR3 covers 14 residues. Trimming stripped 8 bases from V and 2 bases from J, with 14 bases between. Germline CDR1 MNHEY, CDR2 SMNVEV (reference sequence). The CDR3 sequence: CASAGDIYTDTQYF. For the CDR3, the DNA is TGTGCCAGCGCTGGGGACATCTACACAGATACGCAGTATTTT.

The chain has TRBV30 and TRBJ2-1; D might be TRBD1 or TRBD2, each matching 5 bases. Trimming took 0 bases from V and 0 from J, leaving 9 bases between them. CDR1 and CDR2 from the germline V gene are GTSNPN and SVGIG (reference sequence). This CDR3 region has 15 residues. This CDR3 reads CAWSVRGSSYNEQFF. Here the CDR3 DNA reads TGTGCCTGGAGTGTACGGGGCAGCTCCTACAATGAGCAGTTCTTC.

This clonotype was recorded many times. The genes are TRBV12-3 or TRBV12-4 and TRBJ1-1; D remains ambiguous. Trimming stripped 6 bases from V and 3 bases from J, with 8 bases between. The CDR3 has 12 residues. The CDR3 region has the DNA TGTGCCAGCAGCCGAAAGGACACTGAAGCTTTCTTT. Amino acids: CASSRKDTEAFF.

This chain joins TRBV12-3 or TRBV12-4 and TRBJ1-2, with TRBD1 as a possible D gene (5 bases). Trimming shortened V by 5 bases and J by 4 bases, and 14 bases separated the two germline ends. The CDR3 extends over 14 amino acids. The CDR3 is CASSPDSVLYGYTF. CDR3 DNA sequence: TGTGCCAGCAGTCCAGACAGCGTGCTCTATGGCTACACCTTC.

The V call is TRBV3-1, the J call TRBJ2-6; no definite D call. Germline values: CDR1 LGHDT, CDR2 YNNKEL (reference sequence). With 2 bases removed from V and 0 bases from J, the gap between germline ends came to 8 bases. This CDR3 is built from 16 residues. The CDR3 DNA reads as TGTGCCAGCAGCCAACGGTTTAGCTCTGGGGCCAACGTCCTGACTTTC. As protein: CASSQRFSSGANVLTF. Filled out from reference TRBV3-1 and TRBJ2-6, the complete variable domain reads DTAVSQTPKYLVTQMGNDKSIKCEQNLGHDTMYWYKQDSKKFLKIMFSYNNKELIINETVPNRFSPKSPDKAHLNLHINSLELGDSAVYFCASSQRFSSGANVLTFGAGSRLTVL.

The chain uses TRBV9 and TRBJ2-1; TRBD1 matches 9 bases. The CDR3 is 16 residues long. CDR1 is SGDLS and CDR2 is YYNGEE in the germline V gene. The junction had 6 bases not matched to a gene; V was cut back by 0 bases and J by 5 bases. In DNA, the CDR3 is TGTGCCAGCAGCGTAGGGGGGGGACAGGGTCACAATGAGCAGTTCTTC. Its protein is CASSVGGGQGHNEQFF.

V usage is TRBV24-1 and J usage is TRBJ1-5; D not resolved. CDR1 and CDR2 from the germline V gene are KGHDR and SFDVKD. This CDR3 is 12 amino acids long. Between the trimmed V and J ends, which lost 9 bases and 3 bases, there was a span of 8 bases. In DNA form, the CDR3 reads TGTGCCACCGGGTCTGACAATCAGCCCCAGCATTTT. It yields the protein CATGSDNQPQHF.